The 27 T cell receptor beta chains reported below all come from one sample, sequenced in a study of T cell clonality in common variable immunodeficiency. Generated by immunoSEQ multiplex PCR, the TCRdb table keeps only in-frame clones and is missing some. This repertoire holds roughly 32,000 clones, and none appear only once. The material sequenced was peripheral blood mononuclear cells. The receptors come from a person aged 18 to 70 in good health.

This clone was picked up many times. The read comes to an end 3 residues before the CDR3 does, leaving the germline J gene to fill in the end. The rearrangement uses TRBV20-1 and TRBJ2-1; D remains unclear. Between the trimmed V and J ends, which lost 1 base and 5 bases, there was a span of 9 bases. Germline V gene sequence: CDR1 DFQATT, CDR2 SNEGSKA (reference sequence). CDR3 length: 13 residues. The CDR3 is CSARARRDNEQFF. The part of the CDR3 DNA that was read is TGCAGTGCTAGAGCTAGGAGAGACAATGAG.

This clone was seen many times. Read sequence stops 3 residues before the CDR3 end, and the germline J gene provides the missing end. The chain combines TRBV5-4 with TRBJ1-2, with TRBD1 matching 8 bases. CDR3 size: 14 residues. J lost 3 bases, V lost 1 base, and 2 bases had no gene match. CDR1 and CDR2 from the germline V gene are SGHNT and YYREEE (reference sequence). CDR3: CASSLPQGDYGYTF. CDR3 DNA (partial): TGTGCCAGCAGCTTGCCACAGGGGGACTATGGC.

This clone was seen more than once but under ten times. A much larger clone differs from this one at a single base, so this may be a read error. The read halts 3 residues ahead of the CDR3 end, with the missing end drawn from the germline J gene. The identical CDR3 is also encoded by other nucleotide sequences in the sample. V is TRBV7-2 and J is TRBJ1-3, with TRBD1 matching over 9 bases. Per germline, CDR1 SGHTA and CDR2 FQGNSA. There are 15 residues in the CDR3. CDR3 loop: CASSSQGANGNTIYF. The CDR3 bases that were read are TGTGCCAGCAGCTCACAGGGGGCGAATGGAAACACA.

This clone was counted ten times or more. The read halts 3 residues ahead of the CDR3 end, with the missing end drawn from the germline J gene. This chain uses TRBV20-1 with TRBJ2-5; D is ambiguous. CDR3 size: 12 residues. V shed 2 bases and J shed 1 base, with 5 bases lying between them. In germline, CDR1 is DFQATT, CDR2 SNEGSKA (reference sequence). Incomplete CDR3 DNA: TGCAGTGCTAGATACGGCCAAGAGACC. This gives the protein CSARYGQET. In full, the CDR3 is CSARYGQETQYF.

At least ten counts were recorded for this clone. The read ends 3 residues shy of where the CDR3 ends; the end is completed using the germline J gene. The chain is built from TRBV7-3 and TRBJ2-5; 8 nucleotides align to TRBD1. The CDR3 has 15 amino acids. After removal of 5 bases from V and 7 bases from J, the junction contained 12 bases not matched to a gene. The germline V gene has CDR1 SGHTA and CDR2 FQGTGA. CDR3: CASSTTSDRAATQYF. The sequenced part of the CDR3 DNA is TGTGCCAGCAGCACCACCTCGGACAGGGCCGCGACC.

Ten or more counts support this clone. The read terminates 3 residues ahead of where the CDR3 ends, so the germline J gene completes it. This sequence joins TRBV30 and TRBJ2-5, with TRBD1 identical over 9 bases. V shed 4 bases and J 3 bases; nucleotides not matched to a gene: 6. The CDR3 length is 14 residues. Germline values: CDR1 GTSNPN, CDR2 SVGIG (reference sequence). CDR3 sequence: CAWTPGTGKETQYF. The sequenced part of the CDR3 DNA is TGTGCCTGGACACCCGGGACAGGGAAAGAGACC.

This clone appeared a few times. CDR3: CASSLGLYYTF. The CDR3 DNA, read in part, is TGTGCCAGTAGTCTGGGCCTTTAC. This chain joins TRBV19 and TRBJ1-2; no clear D gene. The read falls 3 residues short of the CDR3 end, and the missing part is taken from the germline J gene. The CDR3 loop spans 11 amino acids. Per germline, CDR1 LNHDA and CDR2 SQIVND (reference sequence).

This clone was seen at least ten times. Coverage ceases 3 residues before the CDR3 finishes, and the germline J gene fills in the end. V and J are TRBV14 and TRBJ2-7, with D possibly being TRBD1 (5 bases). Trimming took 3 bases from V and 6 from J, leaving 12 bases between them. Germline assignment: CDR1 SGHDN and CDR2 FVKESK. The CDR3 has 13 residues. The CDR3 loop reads CASSQVRVAEQYF. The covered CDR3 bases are TGTGCCAGCAGCCAGGTCAGGGTAGCCGAG.

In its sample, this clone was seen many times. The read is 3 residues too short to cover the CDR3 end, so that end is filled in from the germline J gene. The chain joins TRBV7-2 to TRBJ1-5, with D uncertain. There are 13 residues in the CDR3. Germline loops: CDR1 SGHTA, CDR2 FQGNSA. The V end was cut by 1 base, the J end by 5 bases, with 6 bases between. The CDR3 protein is CASSLGRDQPQHF. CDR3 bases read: TGTGCCAGCAGCTTAGGGAGGGATCAGCCC.

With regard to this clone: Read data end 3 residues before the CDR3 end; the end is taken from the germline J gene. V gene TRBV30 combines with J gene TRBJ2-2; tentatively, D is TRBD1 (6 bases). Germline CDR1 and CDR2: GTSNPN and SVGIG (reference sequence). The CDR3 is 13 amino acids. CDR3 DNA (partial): TGTGCCCGCCGGGACACACTTAATTCACCG. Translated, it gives CARRDTLNSP. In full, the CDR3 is CARRDTLNSPLFF.

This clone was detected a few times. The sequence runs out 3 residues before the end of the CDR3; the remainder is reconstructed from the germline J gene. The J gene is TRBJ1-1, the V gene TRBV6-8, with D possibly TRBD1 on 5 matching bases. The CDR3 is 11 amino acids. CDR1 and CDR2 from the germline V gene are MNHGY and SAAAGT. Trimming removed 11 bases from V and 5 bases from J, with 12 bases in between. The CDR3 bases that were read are TGTGCCTGGAGAGAGGGGACTGAA. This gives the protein CAWREGTE. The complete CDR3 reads CAWREGTEAFF.

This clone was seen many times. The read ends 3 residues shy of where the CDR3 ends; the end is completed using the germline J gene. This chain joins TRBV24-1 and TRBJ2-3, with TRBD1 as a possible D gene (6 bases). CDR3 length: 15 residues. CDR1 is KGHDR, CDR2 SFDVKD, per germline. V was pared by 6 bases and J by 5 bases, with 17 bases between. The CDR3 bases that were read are TGTGCCACCAGTTTACACACTCTGGGACAAGATACG. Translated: CATSLHTLGQDT. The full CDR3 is CATSLHTLGQDTQYF.

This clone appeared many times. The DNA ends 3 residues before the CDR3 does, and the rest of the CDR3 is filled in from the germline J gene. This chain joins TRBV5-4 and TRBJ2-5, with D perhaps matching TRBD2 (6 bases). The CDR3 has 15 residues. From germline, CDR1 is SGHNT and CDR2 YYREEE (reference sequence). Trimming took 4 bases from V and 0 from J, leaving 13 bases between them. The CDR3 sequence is CASSPGGGYQETQYF. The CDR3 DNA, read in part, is TGTGCCAGCAGCCCCGGTGGGGGGTACCAAGAGACC. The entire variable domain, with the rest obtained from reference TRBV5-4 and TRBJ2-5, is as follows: ETGVTQSPTHLIKTRGQQVTLRCSSQSGHNTVSWYQQALGQGPQFIFQYYREEENGRGNFPPRFSGLQFPNYSSELNVNALELDDSALYLCASSPGGGYQETQYFGPGTRLLVL.

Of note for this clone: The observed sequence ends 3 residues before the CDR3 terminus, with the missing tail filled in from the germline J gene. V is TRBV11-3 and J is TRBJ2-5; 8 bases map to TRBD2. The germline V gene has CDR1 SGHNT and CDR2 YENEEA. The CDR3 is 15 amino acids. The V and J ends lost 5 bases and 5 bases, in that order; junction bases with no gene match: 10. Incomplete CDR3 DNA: TGTGCCAGCAGCCAAGCAGCGGGAGTGGGGGAGACC. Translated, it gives CASSQAAGVGET. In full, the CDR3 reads CASSQAAGVGETQYF.

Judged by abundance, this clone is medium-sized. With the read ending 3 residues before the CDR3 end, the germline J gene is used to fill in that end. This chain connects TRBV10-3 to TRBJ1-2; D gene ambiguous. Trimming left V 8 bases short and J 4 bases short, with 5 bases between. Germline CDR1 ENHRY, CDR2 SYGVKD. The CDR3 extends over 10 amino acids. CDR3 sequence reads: CAISFYGYTF. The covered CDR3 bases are TGTGCCATCTCCTTCTATGGC.

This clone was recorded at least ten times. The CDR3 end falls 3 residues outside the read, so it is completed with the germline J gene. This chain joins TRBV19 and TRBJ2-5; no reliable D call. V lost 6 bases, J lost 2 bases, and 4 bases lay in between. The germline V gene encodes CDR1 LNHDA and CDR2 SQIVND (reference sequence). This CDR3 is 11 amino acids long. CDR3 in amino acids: CASSLQETQYF. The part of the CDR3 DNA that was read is TGTGCCAGTAGCCTACAAGAGACC.

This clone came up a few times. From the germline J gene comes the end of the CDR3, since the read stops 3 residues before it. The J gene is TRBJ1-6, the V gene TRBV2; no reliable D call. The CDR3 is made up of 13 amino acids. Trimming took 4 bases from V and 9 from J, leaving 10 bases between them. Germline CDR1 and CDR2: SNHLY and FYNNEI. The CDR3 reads CASSAHFPSPLHF. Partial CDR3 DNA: TGTGCCAGCAGTGCGCACTTCCCTTCACCC. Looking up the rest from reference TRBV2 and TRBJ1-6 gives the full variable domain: EPEVTQTPSHQVTQMGQEVILRCVPISNHLYFYWYRQILGQKVEFLVSFYNNEISEKSEIFDDQFSVERPDGSNFTLKIRSTKLEDSAMYFCASSAHFPSPLHFGNGTRLTVT.

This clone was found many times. The CDR3 loop is CASSLGASQNIQYF. The part of the CDR3 DNA that was read is TGTGCCAGCAGCTTGGGAGCCTCCCAAAACATT. This sequence joins TRBV5-4 and TRBJ2-4; no clear D gene. The read gets to within 3 residues of the CDR3 end, and the germline J gene fills in the rest. The CDR3 is made up of 14 amino acids. Germline V gene lookup returns CDR1 SGHNT and CDR2 YYREEE (reference sequence). V was trimmed by 0 bases and J by 5 bases, leaving 9 bases between them.

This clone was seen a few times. The CDR3 sequence is CASSPGSFRNTIYF. Incomplete CDR3 DNA: TGTGCCAGCAGCCCAGGGTCGTTTAGGAACACC. The chain uses TRBV7-2 and TRBJ1-3; maybe TRBD1 (5 bases). The read terminates 3 residues ahead of where the CDR3 ends, so the germline J gene completes it. The CDR3 is made up of 14 amino acids. From germline, CDR1 is SGHTA and CDR2 FQGNSA. V was clipped by 5 bases and J by 7 bases, with 15 bases between them. Drawing the rest from reference TRBV7-2 and TRBJ1-3, the complete variable domain is GAGVSQSPSNKVTEKGKDVELRCDPISGHTALYWYRQSLGQGLEFLIYFQGNSAPDKSGLPSDRFSAERTGGSVSTLTIQRTQQEDSAVYLCASSPGSFRNTIYFGEGSWLTVV.

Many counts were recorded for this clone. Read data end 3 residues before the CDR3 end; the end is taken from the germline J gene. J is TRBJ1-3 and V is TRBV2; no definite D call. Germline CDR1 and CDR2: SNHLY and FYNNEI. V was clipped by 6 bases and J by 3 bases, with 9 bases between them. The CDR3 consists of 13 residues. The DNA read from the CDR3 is TGTGCCAGCAGACAGAAACTTGGAAACACC. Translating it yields CASRQKLGNT. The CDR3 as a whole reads CASRQKLGNTIYF.

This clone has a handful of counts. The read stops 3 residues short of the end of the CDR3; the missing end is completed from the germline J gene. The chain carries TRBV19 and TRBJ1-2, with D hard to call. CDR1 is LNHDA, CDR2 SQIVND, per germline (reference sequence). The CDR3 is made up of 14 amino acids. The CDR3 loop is CASMPEQNYNDYTF. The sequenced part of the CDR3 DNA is TGTGCCAGTATGCCGGAGCAGAACTACAATGAC.

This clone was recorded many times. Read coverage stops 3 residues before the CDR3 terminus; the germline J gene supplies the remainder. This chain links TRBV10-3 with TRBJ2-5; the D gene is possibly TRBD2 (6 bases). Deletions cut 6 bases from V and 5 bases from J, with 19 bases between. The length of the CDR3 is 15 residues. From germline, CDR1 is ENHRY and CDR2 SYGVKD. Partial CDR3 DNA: TGTGCCATCAGCCTCGGATCGCAGGCGGGGGAGACC. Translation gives CAISLGSQAGET. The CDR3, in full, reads CAISLGSQAGETQYF.

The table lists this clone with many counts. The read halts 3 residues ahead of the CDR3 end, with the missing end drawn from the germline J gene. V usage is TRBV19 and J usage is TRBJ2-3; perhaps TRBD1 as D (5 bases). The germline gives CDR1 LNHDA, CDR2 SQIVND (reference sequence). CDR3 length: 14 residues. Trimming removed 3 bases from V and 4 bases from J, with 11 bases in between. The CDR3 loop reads CASSITGDPDTQYF. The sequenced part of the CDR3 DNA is TGTGCCAGTAGTATTACAGGAGACCCAGATACG.

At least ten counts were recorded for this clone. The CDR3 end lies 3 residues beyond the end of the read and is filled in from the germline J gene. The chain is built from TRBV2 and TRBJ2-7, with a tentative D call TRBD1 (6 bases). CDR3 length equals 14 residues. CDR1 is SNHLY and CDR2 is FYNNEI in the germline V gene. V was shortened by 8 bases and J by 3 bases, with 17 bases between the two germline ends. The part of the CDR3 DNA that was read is TGTGCCAGCTCTCAACAGGGAAGTTACTACGAG. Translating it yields CASSQQGSYYE. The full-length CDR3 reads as CASSQQGSYYEQYF.

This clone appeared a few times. CDR3 sequence reads: CASSPGTGGETQYF. The sequenced CDR3 bases are TGTGCCAGCAGCCCAGGGACAGGGGGAGAGACC. The rearrangement uses TRBV11-3 and TRBJ2-5; 11 nucleotides line up with TRBD1. The read falls 3 residues short of the CDR3 end, and the missing part is taken from the germline J gene. CDR3 length equals 14 residues. Germline V gene data show CDR1 as SGHNT and CDR2 as YENEEA. Unmatched junction bases numbered 3, after V lost 5 bases and J lost 4 bases.

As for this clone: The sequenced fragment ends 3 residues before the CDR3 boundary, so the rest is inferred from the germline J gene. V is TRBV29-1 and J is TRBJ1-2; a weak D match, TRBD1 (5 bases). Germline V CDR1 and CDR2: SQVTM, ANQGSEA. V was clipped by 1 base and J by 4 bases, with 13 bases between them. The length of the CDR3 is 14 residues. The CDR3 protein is CSVEGGTDLYGYTF. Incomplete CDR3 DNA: TGCAGCGTTGAAGGGGGCACAGACCTCTATGGC. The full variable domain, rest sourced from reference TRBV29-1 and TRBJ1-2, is SAVISQKPSRDICQRGTSLTIQCQVDSQVTMMFWYRQQPGQSLTLIATANQGSEATYESGFVIDKFPISRPNLTFSTLTVSNMSPEDSSIYLCSVEGGTDLYGYTFGSGTRLTVV.

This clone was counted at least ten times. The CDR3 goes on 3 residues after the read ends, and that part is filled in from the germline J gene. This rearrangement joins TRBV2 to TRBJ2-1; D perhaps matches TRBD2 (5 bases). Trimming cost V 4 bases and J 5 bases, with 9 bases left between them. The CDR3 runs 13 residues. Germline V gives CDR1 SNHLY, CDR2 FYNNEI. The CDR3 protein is CASSVLVNNEQFF. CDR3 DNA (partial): TGTGCCAGCAGTGTACTAGTTAACAATGAG.